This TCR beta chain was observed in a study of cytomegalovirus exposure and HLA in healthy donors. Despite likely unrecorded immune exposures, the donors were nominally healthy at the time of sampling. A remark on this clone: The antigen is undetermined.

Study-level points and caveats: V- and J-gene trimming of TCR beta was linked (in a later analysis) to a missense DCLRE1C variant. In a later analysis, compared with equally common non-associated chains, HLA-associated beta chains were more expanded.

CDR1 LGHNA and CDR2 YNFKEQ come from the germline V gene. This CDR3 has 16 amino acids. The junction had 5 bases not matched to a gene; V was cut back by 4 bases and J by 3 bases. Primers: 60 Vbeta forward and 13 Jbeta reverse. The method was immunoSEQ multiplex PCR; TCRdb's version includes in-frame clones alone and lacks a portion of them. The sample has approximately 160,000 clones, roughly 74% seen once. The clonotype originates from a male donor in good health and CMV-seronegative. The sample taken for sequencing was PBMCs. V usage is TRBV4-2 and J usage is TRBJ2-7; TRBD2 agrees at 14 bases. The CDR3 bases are TGTGCCAGCAGCCGTGCCGGGACTAGCGGGAGCTACGAGCAGTACTTC. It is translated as CASSRAGTSGSYEQYF.